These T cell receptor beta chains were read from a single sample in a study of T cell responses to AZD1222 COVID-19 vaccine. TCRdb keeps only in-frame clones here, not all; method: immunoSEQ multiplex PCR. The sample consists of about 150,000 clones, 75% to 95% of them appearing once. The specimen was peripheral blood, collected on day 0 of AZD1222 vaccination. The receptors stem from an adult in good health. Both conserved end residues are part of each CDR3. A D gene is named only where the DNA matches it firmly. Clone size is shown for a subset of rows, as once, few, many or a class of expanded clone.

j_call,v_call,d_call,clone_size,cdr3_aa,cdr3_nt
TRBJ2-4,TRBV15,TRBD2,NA,CATSRETTSGRSIQYF,TGTGCCACCAGCAGAGAAACTACTAGCGGGAGGAGCATTCAGTACTTC
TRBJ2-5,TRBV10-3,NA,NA,CAISEGLGETQYF,TGTGCCATCAGTGAGGGGTTAGGCGAGACCCAGTACTTC
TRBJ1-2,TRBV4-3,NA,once,CASSQVVWGPNYGYTF,TGCGCCAGCAGCCAAGTGGTTTGGGGACCCAACTATGGCTACACCTTC
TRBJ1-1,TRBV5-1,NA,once,CASSQGRITNTEAFF,TGCGCCAGCAGCCAGGGACGGATCACGAACACTGAAGCTTTCTTT
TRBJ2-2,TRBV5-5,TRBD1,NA,CASSASDRGQNTGELFF,TGTGCCAGCAGCGCATCGGACAGGGGGCAAAACACCGGGGAGCTGTTTTTT
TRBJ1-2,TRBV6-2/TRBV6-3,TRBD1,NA,CASSYSRVRGMLDGYTF,TGTGCCAGCAGTTACTCGAGAGTCAGGGGGATGTTGGATGGCTACACCTTC
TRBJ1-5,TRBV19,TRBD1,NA,CATLDRGHYPQHF,TGTGCCACCTTGGACAGGGGGCATTATCCCCAGCATTTT
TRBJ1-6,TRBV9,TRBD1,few,CASSVEGQYNSPLHF,TGTGCCAGCAGCGTAGAGGGACAGTATAATTCACCCCTCCACTTT
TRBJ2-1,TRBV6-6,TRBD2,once,CASSLAGGYNEQFF,TGTGCCAGCAGTTTAGCGGGAGGGTACAATGAGCAGTTCTTC
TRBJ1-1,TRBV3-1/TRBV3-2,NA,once,CASSQRTNMNTEAFF,TGTGCCAGCAGCCAGCGGACAAATATGAACACTGAAGCTTTCTTT
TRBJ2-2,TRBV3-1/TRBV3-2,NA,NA,CASSQRGGSGELFF,TGTGCCAGCAGCCAGAGAGGGGGTAGCGGGGAGCTGTTTTTT
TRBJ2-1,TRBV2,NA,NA,CASSGDYNEQFF,TGTGCCAGCAGTGGTGACTACAATGAGCAGTTCTTC
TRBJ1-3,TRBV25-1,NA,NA,CASSESGGADPGNTIYF,TGTGCCAGCAGTGAATCGGGGGGGGCAGACCCTGGAAACACCATATATTTT
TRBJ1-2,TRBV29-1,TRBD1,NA,CSAIADRVNYGYTF,TGCAGCGCGATCGCGGACAGGGTGAACTATGGCTACACCTTC
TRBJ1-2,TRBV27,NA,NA,CASSSGGVGYTF,TGTGCCAGCAGTTCCGGGGGCGTCGGCTACACCTTC
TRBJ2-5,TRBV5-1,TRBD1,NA,CASSEGTGGQETQYF,TGCGCCAGCAGCGAAGGGACAGGGGGGCAAGAGACCCAGTACTTC
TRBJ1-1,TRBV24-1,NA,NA,CATSGGVEAFF,TGTGCCACCAGTGGGGGGGTTGAAGCTTTCTTT
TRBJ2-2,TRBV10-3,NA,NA,CAISEVRGTGELFF,TGTGCCATCAGTGAGGTCAGGGGTACCGGGGAGCTGTTTTTT
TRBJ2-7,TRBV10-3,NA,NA,CAISGGRSAFYEQYF,TGTGCCATCAGTGGAGGTCGTTCGGCCTTCTACGAGCAGTACTTC
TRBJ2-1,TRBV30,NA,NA,CAWTKGRTIGLYSYNEQFF,TGTGCCTGGACAAAGGGACGGACGATTGGGCTGTACTCCTACAATGAGCAGTTCTTC
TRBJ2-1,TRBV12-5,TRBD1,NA,CASGLVTGQFYNEQFF,TGTGCTAGTGGTTTGGTTACGGGACAGTTTTACAATGAGCAGTTCTTC
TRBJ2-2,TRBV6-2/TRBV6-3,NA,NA,CASSYSGQRPSTNTGELFF,TGTGCCAGCAGTTACTCAGGACAGCGCCCATCCACTAACACCGGGGAGCTGTTTTTT
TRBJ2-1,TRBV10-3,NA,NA,CAISELNEQFF,TGTGCCATCAGTGAGCTTAATGAGCAGTTCTTC
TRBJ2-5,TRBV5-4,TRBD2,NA,CASSPPGGGQETQYF,TGTGCCAGCAGCCCCCCTGGGGGGGGCCAAGAGACCCAGTACTTC
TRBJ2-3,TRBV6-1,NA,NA,CASSDWQVGTDTQYF,TGTGCCAGCAGTGATTGGCAAGTTGGGACAGATACGCAGTATTTT
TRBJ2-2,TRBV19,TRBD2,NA,CASSTAGVDTGELFF,TGTGCCAGTAGTACAGCGGGGGTTGACACCGGGGAGCTGTTTTTT
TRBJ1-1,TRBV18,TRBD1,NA,CASSPSGGGETEAFF,TGTGCCAGCTCACCGTCAGGGGGCGGCGAGACTGAAGCTTTCTTT
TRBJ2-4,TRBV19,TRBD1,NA,CASSTPDRGWLGDIQYF,TGTGCCAGTAGTACTCCAGACAGGGGATGGTTGGGGGACATTCAGTACTTC
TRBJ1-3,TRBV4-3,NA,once,CASSQDSFGQHSGNTIYF,TGCGCCAGCAGCCAAGATTCCTTCGGACAGCACTCTGGAAACACCATATATTTT
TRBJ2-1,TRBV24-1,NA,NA,CATSDSPYEQFF,TGTGCCACCAGTGATTCCCCTTATGAGCAGTTCTTC
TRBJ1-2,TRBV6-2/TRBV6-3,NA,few,CASSPQGYGYTF,TGTGCCAGCAGTCCCCAAGGTTATGGCTACACCTTC
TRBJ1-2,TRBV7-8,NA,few,CASSLDNYGYTF,TGTGCCAGCAGCTTAGATAACTATGGCTACACCTTC
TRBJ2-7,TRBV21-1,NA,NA,CASSKARATSGSKQYF,TGTGCCAGCAGCAAGGCCCGAGCGACTAGCGGGAGCAAGCAGTACTTC
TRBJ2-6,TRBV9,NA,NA,CASSVGHSGANVLTF,TGTGCCAGCAGCGTAGGACACTCTGGGGCCAACGTCCTGACTTTC
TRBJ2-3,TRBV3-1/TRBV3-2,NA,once,CASSQIADTQYF,TGTGCCAGCAGCCAGATTGCAGATACGCAGTATTTT
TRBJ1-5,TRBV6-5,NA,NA,CASSGAGESNQPQHF,TGTGCCAGCAGCGGGGCGGGGGAGAGCAATCAGCCCCAGCATTTT
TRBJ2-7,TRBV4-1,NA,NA,CASSQSQGLGEQYF,TGCGCCAGCAGCCAATCCCAGGGACTTGGCGAGCAGTACTTC
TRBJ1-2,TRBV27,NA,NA,CASTHKATAFRYYGYTF,TGTGCCAGCACCCACAAAGCGACAGCCTTCAGGTACTATGGCTACACCTTC
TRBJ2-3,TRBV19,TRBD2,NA,CASQLAGGSDTQYF,TGTGCCAGTCAACTAGCGGGAGGTTCAGATACGCAGTATTTT
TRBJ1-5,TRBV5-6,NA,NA,CASSQQIRGGNQPQHF,TGTGCCAGCAGCCAACAAATTCGGGGCGGCAATCAGCCCCAGCATTTT
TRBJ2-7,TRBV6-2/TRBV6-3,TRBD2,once,CASSISRLASSEQYF,TGTGCCAGCAGTATCTCCAGACTAGCGTCATCCGAGCAGTACTTC
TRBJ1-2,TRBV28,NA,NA,CASSLWAAGYTF,TGTGCCAGCAGTCTTTGGGCAGCTGGCTACACCTTC
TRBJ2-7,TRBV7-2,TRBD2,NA,CASSSPGLGSREQYF,TGTGCCAGCAGTTCTCCGGGACTAGGGTCCCGAGAGCAGTACTTC
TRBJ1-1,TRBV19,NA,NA,CASSLQYNTEAFF,TGTGCCAGTAGTCTACAGTATAACACTGAAGCTTTCTTT
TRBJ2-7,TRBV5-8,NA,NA,CASSLDRPTGEQYF,TGTGCCAGCAGCTTGGACAGACCCACGGGAGAGCAGTACTTC
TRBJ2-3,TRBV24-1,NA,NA,CATSDPTTSTDTQYF,TGTGCCACCAGTGACCCCACCACTAGCACAGATACGCAGTATTTT
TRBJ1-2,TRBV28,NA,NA,CASRQGGYGYTF,TGTGCCAGCAGACAAGGAGGGTATGGCTACACCTTC
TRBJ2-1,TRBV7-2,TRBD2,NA,CASSLVTSGNNEQFF,TGTGCCAGCAGCTTAGTGACTAGCGGTAACAATGAGCAGTTCTTC
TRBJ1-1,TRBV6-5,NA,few,CASSTGWNTEAFF,TGTGCCAGCAGTACAGGGTGGAACACTGAAGCTTTCTTT
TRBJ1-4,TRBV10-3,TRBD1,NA,CAISEGDRGLNEKLFF,TGTGCCATCAGTGAGGGGGACAGGGGCTTGAATGAAAAACTGTTTTTT
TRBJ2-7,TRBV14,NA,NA,CASSQDLLPAYEQYF,TGTGCCAGCAGCCAAGATCTGCTCCCCGCCTACGAGCAGTACTTC
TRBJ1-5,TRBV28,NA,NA,CASRSMEGQPQHF,TGTGCCAGCAGGTCAATGGAGGGTCAGCCCCAGCATTTT
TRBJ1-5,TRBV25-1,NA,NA,CASSEGQNQPQHF,TGTGCCAGCAGTGAAGGTCAGAATCAGCCCCAGCATTTT
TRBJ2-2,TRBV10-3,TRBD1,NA,CATGGQGTFRELFF,TGTGCCACCGGGGGACAGGGCACCTTTAGGGAGCTGTTTTTT
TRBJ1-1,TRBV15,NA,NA,CATSREGNMNTEAFF,TGTGCCACCAGCAGAGAGGGCAACATGAACACTGAAGCTTTCTTT